The 2 T cell receptor beta chains below were found in one sample sequenced in a study of Tregs in tolerant kidney transplant recipients. TCRdb's table, derived via immunoSEQ multiplex PCR, lists solely in-frame clones and lacks some. The repertoire holds about 94,000 clones, with 93% as singletons. Sequencing used CD4+ T cells from blood, obtained before the transplant. The source of these receptors is a human donor who received a combined kidney and bone marrow transplant.

The chain carries TRBV11-1 and TRBJ2-7; no reliable D call. The CDR3 consists of 13 residues. CDR1 is SGHAT, CDR2 FQDESV, per germline (reference sequence). Between the trimmed V and J ends, which lost 5 bases and 2 bases, there was a span of 10 bases. The CDR3 DNA reads TGTGCCAGCAGCCCGCACAGAACCTACGAGCAGTACTTC. The encoded protein is CASSPHRTYEQYF.

The chain uses TRBV4-3 and TRBJ1-2; 11 bases match TRBD1. This CDR3 comprises 18 residues. J was trimmed by 4 bases and V by 8 bases; bases with no gene match: 18. Germline V lookup: CDR1 LGHNA, CDR2 YSLEER. The CDR3 here is CASAQRITGTGGRYGYTF. CDR3 nucleotide sequence: TGCGCCAGCGCGCAAAGAATAACCGGGACAGGGGGTCGCTATGGCTACACCTTC.